A selection of T cell receptor beta chains follows, all from one sample in a study of stem cell transplantation in POMP-related autoinflammatory disease. TCRdb keeps only in-frame clones here, not all; method: immunoSEQ multiplex PCR. The sample has just over 1,000 clones; about 89% are singletons. The sample taken for sequencing was a CXCR5-defined cell subset from PBMCs. Receptor source: a human donor in good health. The CDR3 runs from the conserved cysteine through the conserved F or W. The D gene is left open where the match is weak. The size entry is marked missing in some rows and otherwise reads once, few, many or a size class.

D gene	V gene	J gene	clone size	CDR3 DNA	CDR3 protein
TRBD2	TRBV10-3	TRBJ2-3	.	TGTGCCATCGCTCTAGCGGGGTCGGTAGTAGATACGCAGTATTTT	CAIALAGSVVDTQYF
.	TRBV19	TRBJ1-1	.	TGTGCCAGTAGTATAGGGGGGACGGCGAACACTGAAGCTTTCTTT	CASSIGGTANTEAFF
.	TRBV28	TRBJ2-7	.	TGTGCCAGCAACACTACTCGGTGGGGGAACTCCTACGAGCAGTACTTC	CASNTTRWGNSYEQYF
.	TRBV1	TRBJ2-7	once	TGCACCAGCAGCCCCCCAATCCGGGGACTCTCCTACGAGCAGTACTTC	CTSSPPIRGLSYEQYF
TRBD2	TRBV4-1	TRBJ2-7	.	TGCGCCAGCAGCCCAGGTTTATGGACTAGCGGGGCGAATCGTTACGAGCAGTACTTC	CASSPGLWTSGANRYEQYF
.	TRBV2	TRBJ1-6	few	TGTGCCAGCAGTCCCGGGAGGGCAAGTTCACCCCTCCACTTT	CASSPGRASSPLHF
TRBD2	TRBV11-2	TRBJ2-7	few	TGTGCCAGCAGCTCAGTAAGAAGGACTAGCGGGAGATACGAGCAGTACTTC	CASSSVRRTSGRYEQYF
.	TRBV19	TRBJ2-4	.	TGTGCCAGTAGTTCCCCGGGTGGTAGAAACATTCAGTACTTC	CASSSPGGRNIQYF
TRBD1	TRBV13	TRBJ2-7	.	TGTGCCAGCTCAGGCGGGGACAGGGGGATCTACGAGCAGTACTTC	CASSGGDRGIYEQYF
.	TRBV2	TRBJ1-6	.	TGTGCCAGCAGTGTTGAGGGGTCTCGATATAATTCACCCCTCCACTTT	CASSVEGSRYNSPLHF
TRBD2	TRBV9	TRBJ2-7	.	TGTGCCAGCAGCCCATCCTACCGACTAGCGGGGGTGAGGGAGCAGTACTTC	CASSPSYRLAGVREQYF